These 10 T cell receptor beta chains originate from one sample sequenced in a study of read filtering for tumor transcriptome and immune sequencing. The library was built from about 400 ng RNA with molecular barcoded adaptors for alpha/delta and beta/gamma chains. TCRdb independently ran MiXCR on the reads; one entry per CDR3 protein. The table lists around 140,000 distinct CDR3 sequences, over 10% of them singletons. Sequenced material: a population of CD138-negative cells sorted from bone marrow. These receptors were collected from a donor at least 40 years old with multiple myeloma.

This clonotype was seen ten or more times. The chain is built from TRBV2 and TRBJ2-1; 7 nucleotides line up with TRBD2. Germline V CDR1 and CDR2: SNHLY, FYNNEI. J gave up 2 bases and V 1 base, and 5 bases lay outside the gene matches. The CDR3 is 16 amino acids. The DNA for the CDR3 is TGTGCCAGCAGTGAAGGGGGGGAGGGAGCCTACAATGAGCAGTTCTTC. Residues: CASSEGGEGAYNEQFF. The variable domain in full, completed from reference TRBV2 and TRBJ2-1, reads EPEVTQTPSHQVTQMGQEVILRCVPISNHLYFYWYRQILGQKVEFLVSFYNNEISEKSEIFDDQFSVERPDGSNFTLKIRSTKLEDSAMYFCASSEGGEGAYNEQFFGPGTRLTVL.

This clonotype has a count of ten or more. This chain joins TRBV7-2 and TRBJ2-1, with a possible D match to TRBD1 (6 bases). The germline V and J ends were trimmed by 5 bases and 12 bases, with 11 bases remaining between them. This CDR3 has 11 amino acids. Germline V CDR1 and CDR2: SGHTA, FQGNSA. The DNA for the CDR3 is TGTGCCAGCAGCCTACAGGGTGGGCAGTTCTTC. It specifies CASSLQGGQFF.

This clonotype was recorded at least ten times. The chain carries TRBV12-5 and TRBJ2-4; D could derive from TRBD1 or TRBD2 (5 bases each). Trimming pared 2 bases from V and 5 bases from J, leaving 16 bases between. Looked up from germline, CDR1 is LGHNT and CDR2 is FRNRAP. The CDR3 loop spans 16 amino acids. The CDR3 DNA follows: TGTGCTAGTGGTTTGCCCACCGGGGCCTCCGAAAACATTCAGTACTTC. This encodes CASGLPTGASENIQYF.

A few counts support this clonotype. This chain joins TRBV30 and TRBJ2-4; no firm D call. In germline, CDR1 is GTSNPN, CDR2 SVGIG (reference sequence). Between the trimmed V and J ends, which lost 1 base and 0 bases, there was a span of 10 bases. The CDR3 totals 15 residues. CDR3 protein: CAWSGLGLAKNIQYF. DNA of the CDR3: TGTGCCTGGAGTGGTTTAGGGCTAGCCAAAAACATTCAGTACTTC.

There are many counts of this clonotype. Written as DNA, the CDR3 is TGTGCCAGCAATCTCCCCGGCGCAGCCCCAGATACGCAGTATTTT. It is translated as CASNLPGAAPDTQYF. This rearrangement joins TRBV7-9 to TRBJ2-3; D not certain. The CDR3 has 15 amino acids. V was clipped by 7 bases and J by 4 bases, with 18 bases between them. CDR1 and CDR2 from the germline V gene are SEHNR and FQNEAQ (reference sequence).

This clonotype has ten or more counts. This rearrangement joins TRBV27 to TRBJ2-7; 11 positions agree with TRBD2. V shed 3 bases, J shed 1 base, and the junction held 5 bases outside the gene matches. CDR3 size: 16 residues. Per germline, CDR1 MNHEY and CDR2 SMNVEV (reference sequence). In DNA, the CDR3 is TGTGCCAGCAGTTTCGATGGGACTAGCGGTTCCTACGAGCAGTACTTC. Encoded protein: CASSFDGTSGSYEQYF.

This clonotype was seen only a few times. The chain couples TRBV5-1 to TRBJ2-3, with D perhaps matching TRBD1 (7 bases). The CDR3 length is 16 residues. V lost 1 base and J lost 5, with 17 bases in between. Germline V CDR1 and CDR2: SGHRS, YFSETQ. CDR3: CASSLQGGGKGDTQYF. CDR3 nucleotide sequence: TGCGCCAGCAGCTTGCAAGGAGGGGGCAAGGGAGATACGCAGTATTTT.

This clonotype came up many times. The chain has TRBV29-1 and TRBJ2-5; 7 bases are shared with TRBD2. Germline V CDR1 and CDR2: SQVTM, ANQGSEA. Losses at the gene ends were 4 bases for V and 5 bases for J; bases not matched to a gene: 13. CDR3 length: 15 residues. CDR3 DNA: TGCAGCGTTGCGACCAATCGGGGGAGGGTGGAGACCCAGTACTTC. This encodes CSVATNRGRVETQYF.

This clonotype has just a few counts. The V and J genes are TRBV5-1 and TRBJ2-7; 13 nucleotides align to TRBD2. CDR1 and CDR2 from the germline V gene are SGHRS and YFSETQ. This CDR3 region has 16 residues. Trimming cost V 4 bases and J 7 bases; bases outside gene matches: 11. CDR3: CASSPGLAGPQGEQYF. CDR3 nucleotide sequence: TGCGCCAGCAGCCCGGGACTAGCGGGACCCCAGGGAGAGCAGTACTTC.

This clonotype was seen at least ten times. The V call is TRBV20-1, the J call TRBJ2-5, with a possible D match to TRBD2 (5 bases). Germline CDR1 is DFQATT and CDR2 is SNEGSKA (reference sequence). The CDR3 covers 11 residues. V lost 5 bases, J lost 7 bases, and 11 bases lay in between. The CDR3 nucleotides read TGCAGTGCTGGGGTAGGAGGGACCCAGTACTTC. Protein product: CSAGVGGTQYF.